Shown below are 15 T cell receptor beta chains from a single sample sequenced in a study of blood T cell repertoires in COVID-19. The assay was immunoSEQ multiplex PCR, and TCRdb's table has in-frame clones only and misses some. The sample consists of fewer than 150,000 clones, approximately 90% of them appearing once. The sample consisted of peripheral blood. The receptors originated from a woman older than 75 with acute or convalescent COVID-19.

Regarding this clone: One junction end disagrees with the germline gene, perhaps due to a read error. The chain combines TRBV6-6 with TRBJ1-3; D gene unclear. From germline, CDR1 is MNHNY and CDR2 SVGAGI (reference sequence). This CDR3 is built from 16 residues. The CDR3 reads CVSSYSEGRSGNTIYF. Written as DNA, the CDR3 is TGTGTCAGCAGTTACTCTGAGGGTCGGTCTGGAAACACCATATATTTT.

The CDR3 DNA sequence: TGTGCCAGCAGTGGGACAGATAATGAAAAACTGTTTTTT. Translation gives CASSGTDNEKLFF. The chain employs TRBV2 and TRBJ1-4, with D possibly TRBD1 on 6 matching bases. V gave up 4 bases and J gave up 4 bases, with 7 bases separating them. Germline loops: CDR1 SNHLY, CDR2 FYNNEI. The CDR3 consists of 13 residues. The complete variable domain, with remaining parts taken from reference TRBV2 and TRBJ1-4, reads EPEVTQTPSHQVTQMGQEVILRCVPISNHLYFYWYRQILGQKVEFLVSFYNNEISEKSEIFDDQFSVERPDGSNFTLKIRSTKLEDSAMYFCASSGTDNEKLFFGSGTQLSVL.

The rearrangement joins TRBV19 to TRBJ1-4, with 8 bases aligning to TRBD1. The germline gives CDR1 LNHDA, CDR2 SQIVND (reference sequence). The CDR3 loop spans 13 amino acids. J gave up 9 bases and V 10 bases, and 10 bases lay outside the gene matches. In DNA form, the CDR3 reads TGTGCCACTGGTGGCGCAGGGGGCAAAAAACTGTTTTTT. Encoded protein: CATGGAGGKKLFF.

V is TRBV5-4 and J is TRBJ1-6, with TRBD1 matching 7 bases. The CDR3 runs 18 residues. J was trimmed by 0 bases and V by 3 bases; bases with no gene match: 9. Per germline, CDR1 SGHNT and CDR2 YYREEE (reference sequence). The CDR3 DNA is TGTGCCAGCAGCTCGTACCGGGACAGCAGCTCCTATAATTCACCCCTCCACTTT. Its protein is CASSSYRDSSSYNSPLHF.

The chain employs TRBV6-2 or TRBV6-3 and TRBJ2-5, with 8 bases lining up with TRBD2. There are 12 residues in the CDR3. With 6 bases clipped from V and 5 bases from J, the junction kept 2 bases outside the gene matches. CDR1 MNHEY and CDR2 SVGEGT come from the germline V gene. CDR3 sequence reads: CASSTSGETQYF. Here the CDR3 DNA reads TGTGCCAGCAGCACTAGCGGCGAGACCCAGTACTTC.

This clone was observed once. V gene TRBV3-1 (or the pseudogene TRBV3-2) combines with J gene TRBJ1-2; D is unclear. The CDR3 has 14 amino acids. Between the trimmed V and J ends, which lost 0 bases and 4 bases, there was a span of 9 bases. Germline V lookup: CDR1 LGHDT, CDR2 YNNKEL (reference sequence). DNA for the CDR3: TGTGCCAGCAGCCAAGAGAGAGGAACCTATGGCTACACCTTC. Amino acid sequence: CASSQERGTYGYTF.

V is TRBV4-2 and J is TRBJ1-2, with D unclear. The germline gives CDR1 LGHNA, CDR2 YNFKEQ. Trimming took off 0 bases at V and 7 bases at J, with 27 bases between the two ends. The CDR3 spans 19 residues. The CDR3 region has the DNA TGTGCCAGCAGCCAAGAGGGCCCGCAACAATATTTTCAATGGTCTGGCTACACCTTC. This sequence encodes CASSQEGPQQYFQWSGYTF.

CDR3 sequence reads: CASRRDRDNEQFF. The CDR3 DNA reads TGTGCCAGCCGCCGGGACAGGGACAATGAGCAGTTCTTC. The V gene is TRBV2, the J gene TRBJ2-1, with 9 bases matching TRBD1. Germline loops: CDR1 SNHLY, CDR2 FYNNEI. CDR3 length: 13 amino acids. The V segment lost 8 bases and the J segment 5 bases; nucleotides outside the gene matches: 4.

J is TRBJ1-1 and V is TRBV7-3, with 8 bases that match TRBD1. CDR3 length: 15 residues. Looked up from germline, CDR1 is SGHTA and CDR2 is FQGTGA. V lost 2 bases, J lost 5 bases, and 7 bases stayed unmatched. CDR3: CASSLLAGGQTEAFF. For the CDR3, the DNA is TGTGCCAGCAGCTTATTAGCAGGGGGCCAAACTGAAGCTTTCTTT.

The CDR3 is CASSEDLGPGEEKLFF. Written as DNA, the CDR3 is TGTGCCAGCAGTGAAGACCTAGGCCCGGGGGAAGAAAAACTGTTTTTT. The V and J genes are TRBV6-1 and TRBJ1-4, with D possibly being TRBD1 (5 bases). The V end lost 1 base, the J end lost 8 bases, and 17 bases lay between the germline ends. This CDR3 is 16 amino acids long. Per germline, CDR1 MNHNS and CDR2 SASEGT.

The V call is TRBV11-2, the J call TRBJ2-2, with D unclear. V shed 2 bases and J shed 6 bases, with 4 bases lying between them. Germline V gene sequence: CDR1 SGHAT, CDR2 FQNNGV. CDR3 length equals 12 residues. CDR3 coding DNA: TGTGCCAGCAGCTTACGTCCCGGGGAGCTGTTTTTT. Its protein product is CASSLRPGELFF.

This chain uses TRBV7-6 with TRBJ2-2; a weak D match, TRBD1 (5 bases). Germline V gene sequence: CDR1 SGHVS, CDR2 FNYEAQ. This CDR3 comprises 15 residues. The V end lost 1 base, the J end lost 5 bases, and 11 bases lay between the germline ends. In nucleotides, the CDR3 is TGTGCCAGCAGCTTAGTTGGGGCTGAGACCGGGGAGCTGTTTTTT. Its protein product is CASSLVGAETGELFF.

The chain has TRBV4-2 and TRBJ2-7; D is undetermined. This CDR3 contains 13 residues. Germline assignment: CDR1 LGHNA and CDR2 YNFKEQ. Trimming took off 1 base at V and 2 bases at J, with 6 bases between the two ends. The CDR3 here is CASSQVPTYEQYF. CDR3 DNA sequence: TGTGCCAGCAGCCAAGTTCCTACCTACGAGCAGTACTTC.

This rearrangement joins TRBV5-5 to TRBJ1-6, with a possible D match to TRBD1 (6 bases). Trimming took 1 base from V and 7 from J, leaving 9 bases between them. Germline assignment: CDR1 SGHKS and CDR2 YYEKEE (reference sequence). The CDR3 is 14 amino acids. The DNA of the CDR3 is TGTGCCAGCAGCTTGTACACAGGGAATTCACCCCTCCACTTT. It encodes CASSLYTGNSPLHF.

A single count supports this clone. The chain carries TRBV10-3 and TRBJ2-7; the match to TRBD2 covers 9 bases. The CDR3 length is 18 residues. With V trimmed by 4 bases and J by 3 bases, 16 bases remained unmatched. Germline CDR1 reads ENHRY; CDR2 reads SYGVKD. The CDR3 sequence is CAISAASAGGGAYYEQYF. The CDR3 DNA reads as TGTGCCATCAGTGCCGCCTCGGCCGGCGGGGGGGCTTACTACGAGCAGTACTTC.